This TCR beta chain derives from a study of monozygotic twins with inflammatory bowel disease. Using the 5' RACE reads, TCRdb records one entry per CDR3 protein without DNA. The sample includes 200,000 to 250,000 distinct CDR3 sequences. The CDR3 is made up of 13 amino acids. Looked up from germline, CDR1 is DFQATT and CDR2 is SNEGSKA (reference sequence). Input material: blood. The rearrangement joins TRBV20-1 to TRBJ2-3; with no DNA, the TCRdb D assignment of TRBD1 cannot be verified. This sequence originates from a human donor with ulcerative colitis or Crohn's disease, or a healthy co-twin of an affected twin (not recorded which). CDR3: CSATDRGVDTQYF.